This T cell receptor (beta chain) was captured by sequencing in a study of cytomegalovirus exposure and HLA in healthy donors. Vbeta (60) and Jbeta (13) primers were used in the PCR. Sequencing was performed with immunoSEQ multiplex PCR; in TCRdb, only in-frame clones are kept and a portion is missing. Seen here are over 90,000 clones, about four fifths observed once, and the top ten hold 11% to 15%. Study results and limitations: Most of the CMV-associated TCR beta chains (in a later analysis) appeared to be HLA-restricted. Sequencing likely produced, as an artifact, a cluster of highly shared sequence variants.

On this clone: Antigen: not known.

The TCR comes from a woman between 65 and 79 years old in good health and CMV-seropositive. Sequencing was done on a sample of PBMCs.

The CDR3 reads CASSLTTGGRDEKLFF. The CDR3 DNA reads as TGTGCCAGCAGCCTGACGACAGGGGGCAGGGATGAAAAACTGTTTTTT. The chain has TRBV9 and TRBJ1-4; 10 nucleotides match TRBD1. Trimming at V came to 4 bases and at J to 6 bases, leaving 9 bases not matched to a gene. Germline lookup yields CDR1 SGDLS and CDR2 YYNGEE. This CDR3 comprises 16 residues.